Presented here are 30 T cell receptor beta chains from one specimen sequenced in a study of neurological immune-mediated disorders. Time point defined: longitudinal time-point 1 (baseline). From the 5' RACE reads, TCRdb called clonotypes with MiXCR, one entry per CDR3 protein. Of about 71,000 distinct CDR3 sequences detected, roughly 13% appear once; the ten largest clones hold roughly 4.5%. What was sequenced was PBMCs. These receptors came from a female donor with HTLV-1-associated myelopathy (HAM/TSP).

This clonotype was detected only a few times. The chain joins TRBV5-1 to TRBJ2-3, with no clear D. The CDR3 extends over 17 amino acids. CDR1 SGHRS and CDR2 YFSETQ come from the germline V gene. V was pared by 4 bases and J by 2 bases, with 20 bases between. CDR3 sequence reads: CASSLLLRRSHTDTQYF. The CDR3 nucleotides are TGCGCCAGCAGCCTCCTGCTCCGCAGGTCTCACACAGATACGCAGTATTTT.

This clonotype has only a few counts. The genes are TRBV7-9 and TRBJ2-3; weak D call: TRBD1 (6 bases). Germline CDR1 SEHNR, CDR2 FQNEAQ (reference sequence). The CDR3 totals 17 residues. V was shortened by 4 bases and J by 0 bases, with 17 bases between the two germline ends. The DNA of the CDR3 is TGTGCCAGCAGCTACCGACGGGACATATACAGCACAGATACGCAGTATTTT. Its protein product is CASSYRRDIYSTDTQYF.

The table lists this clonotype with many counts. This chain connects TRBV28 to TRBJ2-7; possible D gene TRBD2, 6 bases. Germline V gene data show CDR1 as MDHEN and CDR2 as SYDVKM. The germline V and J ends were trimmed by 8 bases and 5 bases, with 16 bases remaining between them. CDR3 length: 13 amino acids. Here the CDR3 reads CASLHGGSNEQYF. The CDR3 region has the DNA TGTGCCAGCCTCCATGGAGGGTCCAACGAGCAGTACTTC. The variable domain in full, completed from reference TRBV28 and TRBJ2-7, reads DVKVTQSSRYLVKRTGEKVFLECVQDMDHENMFWYRQDPGLGLRLIYFSYDVKMKEKGDIPEGYSVSREKKERFSLILESASTNQTSMYLCASLHGGSNEQYFGPGTRLTVT.

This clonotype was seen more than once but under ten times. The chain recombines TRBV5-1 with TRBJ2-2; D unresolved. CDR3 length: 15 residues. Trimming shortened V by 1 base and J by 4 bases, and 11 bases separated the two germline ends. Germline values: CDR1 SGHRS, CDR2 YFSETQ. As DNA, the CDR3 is TGCGCCAGCAGCTTGCCCGGCCAGGCCACCGGGGAGCTGTTTTTT. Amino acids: CASSLPGQATGELFF. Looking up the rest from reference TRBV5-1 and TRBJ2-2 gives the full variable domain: KAGVTQTPRYLIKTRGQQVTLSCSPISGHRSVSWYQQTPGQGLQFLFEYFSETQRNKGNFPGRFSGRQFSNSRSEMNVSTLELGDSALYLCASSLPGQATGELFFGEGSRLTVL.

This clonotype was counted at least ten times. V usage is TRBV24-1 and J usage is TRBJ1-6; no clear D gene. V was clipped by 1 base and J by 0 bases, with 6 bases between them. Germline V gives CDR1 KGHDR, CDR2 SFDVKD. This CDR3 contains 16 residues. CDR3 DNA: TGTGCCACCAGTGATTTCGTGAGCTCCTATAATTCACCCCTCCACTTT. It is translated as CATSDFVSSYNSPLHF.

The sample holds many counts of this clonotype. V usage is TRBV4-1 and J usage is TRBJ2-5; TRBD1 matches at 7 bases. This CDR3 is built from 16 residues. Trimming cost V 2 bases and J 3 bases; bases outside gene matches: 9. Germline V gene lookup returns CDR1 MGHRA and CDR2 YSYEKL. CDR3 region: CASSQLEQGSEETQYF. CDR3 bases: TGCGCCAGCAGCCAACTAGAACAGGGGAGCGAAGAGACCCAGTACTTC.

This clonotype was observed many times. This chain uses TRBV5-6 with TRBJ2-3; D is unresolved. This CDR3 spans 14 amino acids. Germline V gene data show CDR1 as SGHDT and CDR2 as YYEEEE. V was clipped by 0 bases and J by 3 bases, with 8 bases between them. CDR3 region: CASSLVRVTDTQYF. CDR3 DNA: TGTGCCAGCAGCTTGGTTAGGGTGACAGATACGCAGTATTTT.

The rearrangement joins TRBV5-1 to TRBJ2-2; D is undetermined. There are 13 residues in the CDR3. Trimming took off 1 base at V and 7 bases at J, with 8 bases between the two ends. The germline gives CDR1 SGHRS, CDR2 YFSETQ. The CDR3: CASSLRGIGELFF. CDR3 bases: TGCGCCAGCAGCTTGAGAGGAATCGGGGAGCTGTTTTTT.

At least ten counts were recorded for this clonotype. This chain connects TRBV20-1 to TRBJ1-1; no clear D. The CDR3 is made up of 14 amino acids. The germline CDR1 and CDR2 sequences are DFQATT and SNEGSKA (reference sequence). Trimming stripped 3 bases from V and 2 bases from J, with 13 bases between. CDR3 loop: CSASKYTLNTEAFF. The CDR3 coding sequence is TGCAGTGCTAGCAAATACACCCTCAACACTGAAGCTTTCTTT.

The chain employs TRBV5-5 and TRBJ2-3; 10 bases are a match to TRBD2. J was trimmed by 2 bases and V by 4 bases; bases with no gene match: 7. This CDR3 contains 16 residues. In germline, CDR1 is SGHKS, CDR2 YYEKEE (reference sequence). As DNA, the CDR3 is TGTGCCAGCAGCGTCATAGCGGGGGGACTCACAGATACGCAGTATTTT. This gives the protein CASSVIAGGLTDTQYF.

CDR3 DNA sequence: TGTGCCAGCAGTTTAGCGCTCCCCCCGAGGGCAGTTGCTGAGACCCAGTACTTC. It is translated as CASSLALPPRAVAETQYF. The rearrangement joins TRBV12-3 or TRBV12-4 to TRBJ2-5; D possibly corresponds to TRBD2 (5 bases). V lost 0 bases, J lost 5 bases, and 22 bases lay in between. This CDR3 is 18 amino acids long.

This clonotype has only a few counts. The CDR3 nucleotides are TGTGCCAGCAGTTTGTTTCGGGGGGCTGGGGGAGATACGCAGTATTTT. The encoded protein is CASSLFRGAGGDTQYF. The V call is TRBV27, the J call TRBJ2-3; the D gene is possibly TRBD2 (7 bases). The CDR3 sequence is 16 residues long. Germline lookup yields CDR1 MNHEY and CDR2 SMNVEV (reference sequence). Trimming removed 3 bases from V and 5 bases from J, with 18 bases in between.

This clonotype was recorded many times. CDR3 sequence: CSVVLGYNQPQHF. The CDR3 DNA sequence: TGCAGCGTTGTTTTAGGGTATAATCAGCCCCAGCATTTT. This rearrangement joins TRBV29-1 to TRBJ1-5; D is unclear. The CDR3 runs to 13 residues. V lost 4 bases to trimming and J lost 4 bases, with 11 bases between them. CDR1 SQVTM and CDR2 ANQGSEA come from the germline V gene.

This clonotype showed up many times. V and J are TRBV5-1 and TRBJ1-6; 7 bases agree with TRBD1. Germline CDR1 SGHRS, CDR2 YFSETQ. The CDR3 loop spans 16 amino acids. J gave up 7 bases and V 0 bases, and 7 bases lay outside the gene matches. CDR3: CASSLGGQVLNSPLHF. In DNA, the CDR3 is TGCGCCAGCAGCTTGGGTGGACAGGTGCTGAATTCACCCCTCCACTTT.

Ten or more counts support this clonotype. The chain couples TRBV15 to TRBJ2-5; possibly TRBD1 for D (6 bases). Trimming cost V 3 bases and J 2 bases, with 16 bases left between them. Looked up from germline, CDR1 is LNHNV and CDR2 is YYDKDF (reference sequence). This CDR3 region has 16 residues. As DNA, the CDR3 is TGTGCCACCAGCAGTGGGAATAGGGGGTCGCAAGAGACCCAGTACTTC. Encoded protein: CATSSGNRGSQETQYF.

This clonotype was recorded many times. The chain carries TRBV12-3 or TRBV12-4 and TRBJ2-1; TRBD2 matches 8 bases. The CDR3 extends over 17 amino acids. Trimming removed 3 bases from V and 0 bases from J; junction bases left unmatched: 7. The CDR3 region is CASSFFSGGRSYNEQFF. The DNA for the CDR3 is TGTGCCAGCAGTTTCTTTTCGGGGGGGCGCTCCTACAATGAGCAGTTCTTC.

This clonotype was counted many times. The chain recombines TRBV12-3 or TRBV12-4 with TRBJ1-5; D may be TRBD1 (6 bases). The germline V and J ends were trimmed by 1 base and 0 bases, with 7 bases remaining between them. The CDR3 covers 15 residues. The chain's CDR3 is CASSLDRVSNQPQHF. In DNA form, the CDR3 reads TGTGCCAGCAGTTTAGACAGGGTTAGCAATCAGCCCCAGCATTTT.

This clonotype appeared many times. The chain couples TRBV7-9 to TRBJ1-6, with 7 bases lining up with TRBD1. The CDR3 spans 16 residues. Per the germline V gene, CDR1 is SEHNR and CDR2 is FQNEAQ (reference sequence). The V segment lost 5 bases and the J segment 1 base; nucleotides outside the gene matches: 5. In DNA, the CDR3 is TGTGCCAGCAGCCTCCCAGGGGGTTCCTATAATTCACCCCTCCACTTT. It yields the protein CASSLPGGSYNSPLHF.

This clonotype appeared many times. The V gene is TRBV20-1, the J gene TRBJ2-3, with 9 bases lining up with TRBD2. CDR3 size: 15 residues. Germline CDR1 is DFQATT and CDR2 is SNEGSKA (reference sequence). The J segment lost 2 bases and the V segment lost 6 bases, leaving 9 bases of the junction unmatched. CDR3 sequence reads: CSAPSAGGLTDTQYF. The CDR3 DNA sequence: TGCAGTGCCCCCTCCGCGGGGGGGCTCACAGATACGCAGTATTTT.

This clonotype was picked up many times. The CDR3 nucleotides are TGTGCCACCAGCGGAGGGGGTTATAATTCACCCCTCCACTTT. Encoded protein: CATSGGGYNSPLHF. This chain connects TRBV15 to TRBJ1-6; D is possibly TRBD1 (6 bases). Germline loops: CDR1 LNHNV, CDR2 YYDKDF (reference sequence). The V end was cut by 5 bases, the J end by 4 bases, with 9 bases between. The CDR3 sequence is 14 residues long.

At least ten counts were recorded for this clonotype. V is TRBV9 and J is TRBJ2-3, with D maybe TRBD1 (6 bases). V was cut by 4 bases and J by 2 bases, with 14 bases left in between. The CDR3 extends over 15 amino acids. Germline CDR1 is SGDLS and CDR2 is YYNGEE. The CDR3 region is CASSLQGSPTDTQYF. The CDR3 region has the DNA TGTGCCAGCAGCTTACAGGGTTCCCCCACAGATACGCAGTATTTT.

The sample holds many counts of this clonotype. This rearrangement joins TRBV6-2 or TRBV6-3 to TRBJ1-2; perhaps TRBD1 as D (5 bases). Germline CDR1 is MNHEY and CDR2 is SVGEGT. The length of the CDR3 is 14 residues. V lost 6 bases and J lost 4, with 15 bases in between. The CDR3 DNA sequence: TGTGCCAGCAGCCGGGACTCGGCTGGCTATGGCTACACCTTC. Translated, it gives CASSRDSAGYGYTF.

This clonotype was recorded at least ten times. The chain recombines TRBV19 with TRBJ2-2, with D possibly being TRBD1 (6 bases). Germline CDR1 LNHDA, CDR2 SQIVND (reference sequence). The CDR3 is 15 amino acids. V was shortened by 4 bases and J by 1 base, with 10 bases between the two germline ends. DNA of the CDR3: TGTGCCAGTAGTACCCGGACAGAGAACACCGGGGAGCTGTTTTTT. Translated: CASSTRTENTGELFF.

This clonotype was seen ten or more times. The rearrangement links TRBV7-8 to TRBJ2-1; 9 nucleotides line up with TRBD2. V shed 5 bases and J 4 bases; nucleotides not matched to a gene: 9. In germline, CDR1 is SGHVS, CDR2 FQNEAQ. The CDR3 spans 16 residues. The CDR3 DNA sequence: TGTGCCAGCAGCCGCCCGAAGGCGGGGGGGTACAATGAGCAGTTCTTC. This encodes CASSRPKAGGYNEQFF.

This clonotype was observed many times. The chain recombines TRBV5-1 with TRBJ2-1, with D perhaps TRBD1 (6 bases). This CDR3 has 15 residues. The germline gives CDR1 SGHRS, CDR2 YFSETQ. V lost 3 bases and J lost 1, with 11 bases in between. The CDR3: CASSSQTGSYNEQFF. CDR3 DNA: TGCGCCAGCAGCTCCCAAACAGGGTCCTACAATGAGCAGTTCTTC.

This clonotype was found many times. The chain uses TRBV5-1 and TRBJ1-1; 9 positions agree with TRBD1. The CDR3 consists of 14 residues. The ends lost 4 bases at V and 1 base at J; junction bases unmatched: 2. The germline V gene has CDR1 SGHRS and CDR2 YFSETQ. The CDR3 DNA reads TGCGCCAGCAGCCCGGACAGGGGGAACACTGAAGCTTTCTTT. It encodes CASSPDRGNTEAFF.

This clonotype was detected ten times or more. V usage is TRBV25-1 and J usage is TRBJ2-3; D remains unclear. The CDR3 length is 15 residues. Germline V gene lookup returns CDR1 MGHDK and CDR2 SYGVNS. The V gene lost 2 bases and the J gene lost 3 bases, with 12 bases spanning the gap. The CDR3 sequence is CASSERAAVTDTQYF. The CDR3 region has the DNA TGTGCCAGCAGTGAACGGGCGGCGGTGACAGATACGCAGTATTTT.

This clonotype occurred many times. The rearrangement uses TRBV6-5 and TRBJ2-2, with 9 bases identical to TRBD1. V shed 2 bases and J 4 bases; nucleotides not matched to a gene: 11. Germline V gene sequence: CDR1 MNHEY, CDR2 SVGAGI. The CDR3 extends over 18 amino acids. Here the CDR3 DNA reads TGTGCCAGCAGTTACCCCCCGGGACAGGGTTTGGGCACCGGGGAGCTGTTTTTT. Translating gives CASSYPPGQGLGTGELFF.

CDR3 DNA: TGCGCCAGCAGCTCGACTGACGCCGAAAAACTGTTTTTT. Encoded protein: CASSSTDAEKLFF. The V and J genes are TRBV5-1 and TRBJ1-4; D ambiguous. V was cut by 3 bases and J by 8 bases, with 11 bases left in between. The CDR3 is made up of 13 amino acids. Germline lookup yields CDR1 SGHRS and CDR2 YFSETQ.

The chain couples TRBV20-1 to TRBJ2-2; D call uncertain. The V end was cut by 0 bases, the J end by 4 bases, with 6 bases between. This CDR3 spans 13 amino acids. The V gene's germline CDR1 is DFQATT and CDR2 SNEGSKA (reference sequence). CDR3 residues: CSARETSTGELFF. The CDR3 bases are TGCAGTGCTAGAGAGACTTCCACCGGGGAGCTGTTTTTT.